Shown below are 12 T cell receptor beta chains from a single sample sequenced in a study of cytomegalovirus exposure and HLA in healthy donors. Use of 60 Vbeta and 13 Jbeta primers characterized the PCR. Measured with immunoSEQ multiplex PCR; TCRdb has only the in-frame clones, and not every one. The table includes approximately 120,000 clones, around 81% detected once. Sequencing was carried out using PBMCs. These receptors all come from a woman in her thirties in good health and CMV-seronegative.

The chain recombines TRBV7-9 with TRBJ1-1, with 7 positions matching TRBD1. In germline, CDR1 is SEHNR, CDR2 FQNEAQ (reference sequence). There are 16 residues in the CDR3. With 0 bases clipped from V and 2 bases from J, the junction kept 6 bases outside the gene matches. CDR3 region: CASSLARAGGNTEAFF. The CDR3 DNA is TGTGCCAGCAGCTTAGCCAGGGCAGGGGGTAACACTGAAGCTTTCTTT. The full variable domain, in which reference TRBV7-9 and TRBJ1-1 provide the parts outside the CDR3, is DTGVSQNPRHKITKRGQNVTFRCDPISEHNRLYWYRQTLGQGPEFLTYFQNEAQLEKSRLLSDRFSAERPKGSFSTLEIQRTEQGDSAMYLCASSLARAGGNTEAFFGQGTRLTVV.

The chain joins TRBV18 to TRBJ1-2, with D possibly being TRBD1 (5 bases). The ends were cut back, 3 bases at V and 6 bases at J, with 20 bases in the middle. Germline V lookup: CDR1 KGHSH, CDR2 LQKENI. The CDR3 sequence is 16 residues long. The CDR3 sequence: CASSPETAGGHHGYTF. The CDR3 bases are TGTGCCAGCTCACCCGAGACTGCGGGGGGTCACCATGGCTACACCTTC.

This chain joins TRBV4-1 and TRBJ2-7, with 9 positions matching TRBD1. With V trimmed by 1 base and J by 4 bases, 8 bases remained unmatched. CDR3 length: 16 residues. Germline values: CDR1 MGHRA, CDR2 YSYEKL. This CDR3 reads CASSQATGTGRYEQYF. DNA for the CDR3: TGCGCCAGCAGCCAAGCGACCGGGACAGGGCGGTACGAGCAGTACTTC.

This CDR3 is CASSQDRRDEQYF. In nucleotides, the CDR3 is TGCGCCAGCAGCCAAGACCGCAGGGACGAGCAGTACTTC. The V and J genes are TRBV4-3 and TRBJ2-7, with a possible D match to TRBD1 (5 bases). This CDR3 has 13 residues. Per germline, CDR1 LGHNA and CDR2 YSLEER. Trimming cost V 0 bases and J 5 bases, with 8 bases left between them.

The CDR3 loop reads CASSQSRQGAYNEQFF. In DNA, the CDR3 is TGCGCCAGCAGCCAGAGCCGACAGGGGGCCTACAATGAGCAGTTCTTC. V usage is TRBV4-1 and J usage is TRBJ2-1, with 9 positions matching TRBD1. V dropped 3 bases and J dropped 2; count of bases not matched to a gene: 5. This CDR3 region has 16 residues. Germline V lookup: CDR1 MGHRA, CDR2 YSYEKL.

The chain couples TRBV7-2 to TRBJ1-2, with 9 bases that match TRBD1. From germline, CDR1 is SGHTA and CDR2 FQGNSA. The CDR3 loop spans 17 amino acids. V dropped 1 base and J dropped 2; count of bases not matched to a gene: 8. CDR3 amino acids: CASSLDFWGTGNYGYTF. CDR3 sequence (DNA): TGTGCCAGCAGCTTAGATTTTTGGGGGACAGGGAACTATGGCTACACCTTC.

The chain recombines TRBV11-2 with TRBJ2-5; 8 nucleotides line up with TRBD2. Germline lookup yields CDR1 SGHAT and CDR2 FQNNGV. The CDR3 loop spans 16 amino acids. V lost 1 base and J lost 2; bases outside the gene matches: 6. The CDR3 DNA reads TGTGCCAGCAGCTTAGCGGGAGGGAAGGGGCAAGAGACCCAGTACTTC. Translated: CASSLAGGKGQETQYF.

The V gene is TRBV13, the J gene TRBJ2-7; TRBD2 agrees at 13 bases. The CDR3 runs to 14 residues. Germline CDR1 PRHDT, CDR2 FYEKMQ (reference sequence). V gave up 4 bases and J gave up 5 bases; unmatched junction bases: 2. CDR3 in DNA: TGTGCCAGCAGCTCCGGACTAGCGGGGGACGAGCAGTACTTC. Its translation is CASSSGLAGDEQYF.

V and J are TRBV28 and TRBJ1-3, with D tentatively TRBD1 (5 bases). The V gene lost 5 bases and the J gene lost 7 bases, with 18 bases spanning the gap. CDR1 and CDR2 from the germline V gene are MDHEN and SYDVKM. The CDR3 loop spans 15 amino acids. The DNA of the CDR3 is TGTGCCAGCAGTACGAAGGGGATTATCGGGAACACCATATATTTT. It specifies CASSTKGIIGNTIYF. The whole variable domain, filled in from reference TRBV28 and TRBJ1-3, reads DVKVTQSSRYLVKRTGEKVFLECVQDMDHENMFWYRQDPGLGLRLIYFSYDVKMKEKGDIPEGYSVSREKKERFSLILESASTNQTSMYLCASSTKGIIGNTIYFGEGSWLTVV.

V usage is TRBV6-6 and J usage is TRBJ2-7; a possible D gene is TRBD2 (5 bases). Germline loops: CDR1 MNHNY, CDR2 SVGAGI (reference sequence). The V end lost 5 bases, the J end lost 5 bases, and 16 bases lay between the germline ends. The CDR3 consists of 14 residues. Here the CDR3 DNA reads TGTGCCAGCAGTAGAGCGGAAGGGATTGACGAGCAGTACTTC. It translates to CASSRAEGIDEQYF.

This chain uses TRBV9 with TRBJ2-1; 12 bases are a match to TRBD1. J was trimmed by 8 bases and V by 4 bases; bases with no gene match: 10. There are 16 residues in the CDR3. CDR1 is SGDLS, CDR2 YYNGEE, per germline. The CDR3 DNA follows: TGTGCCAGCAGCTTCGCGGGGGGACAGGGGGCCCATGAGCAGTTCTTC. As protein: CASSFAGGQGAHEQFF.

Of note for this clone: Sequence at one end of the junction differs from germline and may be a read error. The chain carries TRBV19 and TRBJ2-2; 8 bases map to TRBD2. The V gene's germline CDR1 is LNHDA and CDR2 SQIVND (reference sequence). This CDR3 spans 15 amino acids. The CDR3 sequence is CASSIVSGNAGELFF. CDR3 bases: TGTGCCAGTAGTATCGTTAGCGGGAACGCCGGGGAGCTGTTTTTT.